This T cell receptor (beta chain) was sequenced in a study of T cell changes during pregnancy in multiple sclerosis. The assay was immunoSEQ multiplex PCR, and TCRdb's table has in-frame clones only and misses some. The sample yields some 74,000 clones, 80% to 95% seen once. This clone was counted once. V was pared by 5 bases and J by 5 bases, with 22 bases between. The CDR3 sequence is 17 residues long. Germline CDR1 SGHVS, CDR2 FNYEAQ. V is TRBV7-6 and J is TRBJ2-1; a weak D match, TRBD2 (7 bases). Sequences were derived from peripheral blood, sampled after pregnancy. The TCR sequence derives from a female donor in good health, enrolled as a control in a pregnancy study. The CDR3 DNA reads as TGTGCCAGCAGCCCCCGGACAGTACTAGCGAGTGACAATGAGCAGTTCTTC. The encoded protein is CASSPRTVLASDNEQFF.